Shown below are 18 T cell receptor beta chains from a single sample sequenced in a study of CD8 T cells in Susac syndrome. Reverse transcription of roughly 0.5 to 1 ug RNA used random hexamers. TCRdb re-analysed the immunoSEQ multiplex PCR reads in MiXCR, keeping a single row per CDR3 protein. The sample carries 40,000 to 55,000 distinct CDR3 sequences, approximately 93% recorded once. The sequencing sample was made of CD8+ T cells from PBMCs. The source is a human donor with multiple sclerosis.

DNA for the CDR3: TGCAGTGCCTGGCGGACAGGGGATTCTAATTCACCCCTCCACTTT. It codes for CSAWRTGDSNSPLHF. The chain has TRBV20-1 and TRBJ1-6, with 9 bases aligning to TRBD1. Germline V gives CDR1 DFQATT, CDR2 SNEGSKA (reference sequence). V shed 6 bases, J shed 6 bases, and the junction held 9 bases outside the gene matches. The CDR3 totals 15 residues.

The chain recombines TRBV27 with TRBJ2-7; 7 bases match TRBD1. The germline CDR1 and CDR2 sequences are MNHEY and SMNVEV (reference sequence). The CDR3 spans 17 residues. V lost 2 bases and J lost 3; bases outside the gene matches: 13. CDR3 DNA: TGTGCCAGCAGTTTACGATGGGGGACAGACATTTACTACGAGCAGTACTTC. Its protein product is CASSLRWGTDIYYEQYF.

This chain connects TRBV9 to TRBJ1-2; a weak D match, TRBD1 (6 bases). Germline-derived CDR1 and CDR2 are SGDLS and YYNGEE. This CDR3 spans 13 amino acids. Deletions cut 4 bases from V and 2 bases from J, with 9 bases between. In DNA, the CDR3 is TGTGCCAGCAGCCCGGGGGCGAACTATGGCTACACCTTC. Residues: CASSPGANYGYTF.

This clonotype was observed a single time. J is TRBJ2-7 and V is TRBV7-9; 9 bases map to TRBD1. Germline CDR1 is SEHNR and CDR2 is FQNEAQ (reference sequence). This CDR3 is built from 16 residues. The J segment lost 2 bases and the V segment lost 5 bases, leaving 10 bases of the junction unmatched. The CDR3 region has the DNA TGTGCCAGCAGCCCGAGATGGGGGACAGGGACCTACGAGCAGTACTTC. The encoded protein is CASSPRWGTGTYEQYF.

J is TRBJ2-7 and V is TRBV23-1; 11 bases align to TRBD1. TRBV23-1 is an ORF, and what it does is uncertain. J gave up 3 bases and V 0 bases, and 4 bases lay outside the gene matches. The CDR3 covers 16 residues. The CDR3 coding sequence is TGCGCCAGCAGTCAATCCCGGACAGGGGGCTTCTACGAGCAGTACTTC. It codes for CASSQSRTGGFYEQYF.

The genes are TRBV7-9 and TRBJ1-5; the D gene is possibly TRBD1 (6 bases). V lost 1 base, J lost 5 bases, and 18 bases lay in between. The CDR3 spans 17 residues. Germline CDR1 and CDR2: SEHNR and FQNEAQ (reference sequence). The CDR3 loop is CASSLVRPTGNYQPQHF. The CDR3 DNA is TGTGCCAGCAGCTTAGTACGGCCTACAGGGAACTATCAGCCCCAGCATTTT.

The chain carries TRBV6-2 or TRBV6-3 and TRBJ2-7, with D uncertain. This CDR3 is built from 14 residues. V lost 0 bases to trimming and J lost 5 bases, with 11 bases between them. Germline CDR1 is MNHEY and CDR2 is SVGEGT. The CDR3 is CASSYSEGLDEQYF. Written as DNA, the CDR3 is TGTGCCAGCAGTTACTCAGAAGGGCTCGACGAGCAGTACTTC.

The rearrangement uses TRBV7-7 and TRBJ1-5; D gene unclear. V lost 5 bases and J 3 bases, leaving 20 bases between the germline ends. CDR1 and CDR2 from the germline V gene are SSHAT and FNYEAQ (reference sequence). The CDR3 sequence is 17 residues long. CDR3 loop: CASSHLPTEHINQPQHF. In nucleotides, the CDR3 is TGTGCCAGCAGCCACTTACCAACAGAGCATATCAATCAGCCCCAGCATTTT.

V is TRBV20-1 and J is TRBJ2-1, with D possibly called TRBD1 or TRBD2 (5 bases each). V dropped 6 bases and J dropped 6 bases, with 18 bases sitting between them. The CDR3 loop spans 14 amino acids. Germline CDR1 is DFQATT and CDR2 is SNEGSKA (reference sequence). The CDR3 DNA reads as TGCAGTGCCCGAGGGGCTAGGGAAGCCAATGAGCAGTTCTTC. Translated: CSARGAREANEQFF.

The CDR3 bases are TGTGCCAGCAGTGAAGCGGTAGGGTTCTATGGCTACACCTTC. Residues: CASSEAVGFYGYTF. The rearrangement joins TRBV6-1 to TRBJ1-2; D remains unclear. Looked up from germline, CDR1 is MNHNS and CDR2 is SASEGT. The V gene lost 0 bases and the J gene lost 4 bases, with 9 bases spanning the gap. The length of the CDR3 is 14 residues.

The chain combines TRBV19 with TRBJ2-7, with 8 bases lining up with TRBD2. Germline V lookup: CDR1 LNHDA, CDR2 SQIVND (reference sequence). The CDR3 runs to 14 residues. The junction had 1 base not matched to a gene; V was cut back by 1 base and J by 2 bases. This CDR3 is CASSIAGGAYEQYF. Written as DNA, the CDR3 is TGTGCCAGTAGTATAGCGGGAGGGGCCTACGAGCAGTACTTC.

This chain joins TRBV5-1 and TRBJ2-4; TRBD1 aligns across 7 bases. The CDR3 runs 15 residues. Germline CDR1 is SGHRS and CDR2 is YFSETQ. Germline trimming cut 4 bases from V and 3 bases from J; bases unmatched to any gene: 7. The CDR3 region has the DNA TGCGCCAGCAGCGGGGGAGACAGGGACAAAAACATTCAGTACTTC. Its translation is CASSGGDRDKNIQYF.

The V call is TRBV7-9, the J call TRBJ2-1; no definite D call. V lost 5 bases, J lost 9 bases, and 8 bases lay in between. CDR3 length: 11 residues. Germline V gene lookup returns CDR1 SEHNR and CDR2 FQNEAQ (reference sequence). Written as DNA, the CDR3 is TGTGCCAGCAGCCAAGGGCGTGAGCAGTTCTTC. Protein product: CASSQGREQFF.

This chain links TRBV7-9 with TRBJ2-2; TRBD1 is a possible D gene (6 bases). This CDR3 spans 15 amino acids. Germline loops: CDR1 SEHNR, CDR2 FQNEAQ (reference sequence). V lost 1 base and J lost 1, with 7 bases in between. The chain's CDR3 is CASSLEGQNTGELFF. The CDR3 nucleotides read TGTGCCAGCAGCTTAGAGGGACAGAACACCGGGGAGCTGTTTTTT.

CDR3 region: CSARETGKSYEQYF. The CDR3 DNA follows: TGCAGTGCTAGGGAGACAGGGAAGAGCTACGAGCAGTACTTC. V and J are TRBV20-1 and TRBJ2-7, with 7 bases matching TRBD1. CDR1 and CDR2 (germline): DFQATT, SNEGSKA (reference sequence). After removal of 3 bases from V and 3 bases from J, the junction contained 8 bases not matched to a gene. The CDR3 consists of 14 residues.

This chain uses TRBV12-3 or TRBV12-4 with TRBJ1-2; 9 bases line up with TRBD1. V shed 6 bases and J 8 bases; nucleotides not matched to a gene: 7. This CDR3 has 13 amino acids. CDR3 protein: CASSLTGGRGYTF. CDR3 sequence (DNA): TGTGCCAGCAGCTTGACAGGGGGAAGAGGCTACACCTTC.

DNA of the CDR3: TGCAGTGCTAGAGAGGGTGATGGCGGGGAGCTGTTTTTT. As protein: CSAREGDGGELFF. V usage is TRBV20-1 and J usage is TRBJ2-2; no clear D gene. This CDR3 contains 13 residues. Trimming pared 0 bases from V and 7 bases from J, leaving 9 bases between. Germline V CDR1 and CDR2: DFQATT, SNEGSKA (reference sequence).

The CDR3: CSAQDRLNTEAFF. The DNA for the CDR3 is TGCAGTGCCCAGGACAGACTGAACACTGAAGCTTTCTTT. J is TRBJ1-1 and V is TRBV20-1; possibly TRBD1 for D (6 bases). Germline lookup yields CDR1 DFQATT and CDR2 SNEGSKA (reference sequence). The CDR3 has 13 residues. V was clipped by 6 bases and J by 0 bases, with 11 bases between them.